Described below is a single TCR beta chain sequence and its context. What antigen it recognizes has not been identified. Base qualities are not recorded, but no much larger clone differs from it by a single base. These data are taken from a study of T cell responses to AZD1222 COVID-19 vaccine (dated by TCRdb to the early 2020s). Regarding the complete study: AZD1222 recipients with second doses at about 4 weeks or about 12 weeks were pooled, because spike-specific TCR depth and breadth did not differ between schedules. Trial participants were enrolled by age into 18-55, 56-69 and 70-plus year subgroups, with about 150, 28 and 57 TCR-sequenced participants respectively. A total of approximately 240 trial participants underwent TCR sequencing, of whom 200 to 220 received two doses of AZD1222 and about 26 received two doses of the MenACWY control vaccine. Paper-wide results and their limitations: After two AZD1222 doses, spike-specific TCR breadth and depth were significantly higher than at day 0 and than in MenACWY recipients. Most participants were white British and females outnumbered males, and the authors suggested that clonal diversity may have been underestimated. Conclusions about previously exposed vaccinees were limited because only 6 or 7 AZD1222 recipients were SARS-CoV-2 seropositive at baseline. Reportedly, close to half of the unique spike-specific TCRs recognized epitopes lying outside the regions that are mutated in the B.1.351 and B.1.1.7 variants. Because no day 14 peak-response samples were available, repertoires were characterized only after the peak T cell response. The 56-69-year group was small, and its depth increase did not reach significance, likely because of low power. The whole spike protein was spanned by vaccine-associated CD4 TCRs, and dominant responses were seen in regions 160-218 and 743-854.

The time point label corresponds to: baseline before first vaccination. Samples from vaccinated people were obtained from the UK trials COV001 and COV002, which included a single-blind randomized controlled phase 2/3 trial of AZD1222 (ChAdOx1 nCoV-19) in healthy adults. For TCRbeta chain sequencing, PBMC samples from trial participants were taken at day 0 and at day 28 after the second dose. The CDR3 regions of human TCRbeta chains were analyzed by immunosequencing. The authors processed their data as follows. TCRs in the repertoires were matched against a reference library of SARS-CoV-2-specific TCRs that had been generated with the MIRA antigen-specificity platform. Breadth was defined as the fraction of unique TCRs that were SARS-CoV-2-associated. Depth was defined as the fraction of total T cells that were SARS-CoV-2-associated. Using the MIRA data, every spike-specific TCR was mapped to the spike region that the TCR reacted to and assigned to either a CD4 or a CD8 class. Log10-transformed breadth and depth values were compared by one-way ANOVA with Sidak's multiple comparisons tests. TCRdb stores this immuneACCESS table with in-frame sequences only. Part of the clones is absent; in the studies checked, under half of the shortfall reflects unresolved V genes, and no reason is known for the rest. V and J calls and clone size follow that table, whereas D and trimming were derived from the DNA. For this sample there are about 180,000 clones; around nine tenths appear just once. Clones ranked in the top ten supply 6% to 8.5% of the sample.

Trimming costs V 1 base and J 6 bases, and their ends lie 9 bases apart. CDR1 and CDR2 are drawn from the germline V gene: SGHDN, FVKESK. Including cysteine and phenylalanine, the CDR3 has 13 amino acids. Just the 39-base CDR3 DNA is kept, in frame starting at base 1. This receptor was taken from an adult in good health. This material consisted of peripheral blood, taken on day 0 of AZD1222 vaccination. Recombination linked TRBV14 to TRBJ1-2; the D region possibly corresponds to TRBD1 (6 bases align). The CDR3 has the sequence CASSQVQGHGYTF. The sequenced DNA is TGTGCCAGCAGCCAAGTACAGGGTCATGGCTACACCTTC. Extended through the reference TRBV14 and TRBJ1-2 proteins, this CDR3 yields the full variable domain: EAGVTQFPSHSVIEKGQTVTLRCDPISGHDNLYWYRRVMGKEIKFLLHFVKESKQDESGMPNNRFLAERTGGTYSTLKVQPAELEDSGVYFCASSQVQGHGYTFGSGTRLTVV.